The clone carrying this T cell receptor (beta chain) turned up a few times. Its target is not known. The source of the sample is a study of blood T cells in healthy people across ages. Study-level information: The template switching approach captured approximately one barcoded beta molecule for every two T cells.

V was shortened by 0 bases and J by 6 bases, with 13 bases between the two germline ends. Germline V gene data show CDR1 as SGHTA and CDR2 as FQGNSA. The CDR3 sequence is 15 residues long. Study observations and caveats: Changes in expanded clonotypes were possibly confounded, as the CMV status of donors was unknown.

A second PCR, run for 7 to 11 cycles, used a sample-barcoded 5' primer plus a J-beta primer mix. TCRdb redid the calling of the 5' RACE reads with MiXCR, one entry per CDR3 protein. The repertoire holds roughly 1.5 million distinct CDR3 sequences, with under 55% as singletons. This chain links TRBV7-2 with TRBJ2-3; D perhaps matches TRBD2 (6 bases). Material: blood. The receptor was isolated from a young woman in good health. CDR3 region: CASSLAGTRGDTQYF. The CDR3 bases are TGTGCCAGCAGCTTAGCGGGTACGCGGGGTGATACGCAGTATTTT.